This TCR beta chain appears in the sequencing data of a study of cytomegalovirus exposure and HLA in healthy donors. Study-wide results and caveats: Many donors shared some public TCRs, even though most TCR sequences were rare. The authors enumerated under 200 TCR beta chains as linked to cytomegalovirus.

The sample holds a few counts of this clone. Its antigen is undetermined. This CDR3 is 15 amino acids long. Trimming removed 5 bases from V and 6 bases from J; junction bases left unmatched: 12. CDR1 and CDR2 from the germline V gene are LNHDA and SQIVND (reference sequence). Method: immunoSEQ multiplex PCR; TCRdb's copy keeps in-frame clones and lacks some. The sample lists 110,000 or so clones, about 85% occurring once. The chain employs TRBV19 and TRBJ2-7, with TRBD1 matching over 8 bases. The clonotype comes from a man between 18 and 35 years old in good health and CMV-seropositive. The specimen was PBMCs. CDR3 sequence (DNA): TGTGCCAGTAGTCCAATTTCCGGGACAGGCGGCGAGCAGTACTTC. It codes for CASSPISGTGGEQYF.